The 10 T cell receptor beta chains given below trace back to one sample, sequenced in a study of cytomegalovirus exposure and HLA in healthy donors. It was with 60 Vbeta and 13 Jbeta primers that the PCR ran. TCRdb's table, derived via immunoSEQ multiplex PCR, lists solely in-frame clones and lacks some. This table holds approximately 150,000 clones, 60% to 80% found once. Sequenced sample: PBMCs. The receptor source for this set is a middle-aged woman in good health and CMV-seronegative.

This chain uses TRBV18 with TRBJ2-6; no clear D gene. Germline V gene data show CDR1 as KGHSH and CDR2 as LQKENI. Trimming removed 2 bases from V and 0 bases from J, with 8 bases in between. CDR3 length: 16 amino acids. The CDR3 spells CASSPVFSSGANVLTF. The CDR3 region has the DNA TGTGCCAGCTCACCAGTATTCAGCTCTGGGGCCAACGTCCTGACTTTC.

V is TRBV4-3 and J is TRBJ2-4; 14 bases agree with TRBD2. Germline V gene lookup returns CDR1 LGHNA and CDR2 YSLEER. The CDR3 spans 19 residues. The ends lost 4 bases at V and 0 bases at J; junction bases unmatched: 8. CDR3 sequence: CASSRPGLAGVVAKNIQYF. As DNA, the CDR3 is TGCGCCAGCAGCCGCCCGGGACTAGCGGGAGTAGTAGCCAAAAACATTCAGTACTTC.

CDR3 sequence reads: CASSFWTSGRVEQYF. The DNA of the CDR3 is TGTGCCAGCAGTTTTTGGACTAGCGGGAGGGTCGAGCAGTACTTC. This chain links TRBV27 with TRBJ2-7, with 15 bases matching TRBD2. Per the germline V gene, CDR1 is MNHEY and CDR2 is SMNVEV (reference sequence). The CDR3 is made up of 15 amino acids. With V trimmed by 3 bases and J by 6 bases, 3 bases remained unmatched.

The rearrangement uses TRBV9 and TRBJ2-3, with 7 positions matching TRBD1. The germline V gene has CDR1 SGDLS and CDR2 YYNGEE. V shed 0 bases, J shed 3 bases, and the junction held 4 bases outside the gene matches. The CDR3 has 15 residues. CDR3 nucleotide sequence: TGTGCCAGCAGCGTAGGAGGGGGCAGGACAGATACGCAGTATTTT. It encodes CASSVGGGRTDTQYF.

The chain uses TRBV19 and TRBJ2-1; TRBD2 is a possible D gene (5 bases). The germline V gene has CDR1 LNHDA and CDR2 SQIVND (reference sequence). This CDR3 has 16 residues. Trimming shortened V by 6 bases and J by 2 bases, and 17 bases separated the two germline ends. Written as DNA, the CDR3 is TGTGCCAGTAGAGACTCGGACCGAGGGACCTACAATGAGCAGTTCTTC. It specifies CASRDSDRGTYNEQFF.

This clone was found a few times. The J gene is TRBJ1-1, the V gene TRBV7-3; a possible D gene is TRBD1 (5 bases). This CDR3 is 14 amino acids long. Germline lookup yields CDR1 SGHTA and CDR2 FQGTGA. V gave up 5 bases and J gave up 1 base, with 11 bases separating them. The chain's CDR3 is CASSPDKTNTEAFF. In DNA, the CDR3 is TGTGCCAGCAGCCCGGACAAAACGAACACTGAAGCTTTCTTT.

The rearrangement links TRBV11-2 to TRBJ2-3; 10 nucleotides agree with TRBD2. Germline CDR1 SGHAT, CDR2 FQNNGV. J was trimmed by 2 bases and V by 5 bases; bases with no gene match: 7. The CDR3 spans 16 residues. This chain's CDR3 is CASSLGTSVDTDTQYF. The CDR3 DNA reads as TGTGCCAGCAGCCTCGGGACTAGCGTGGACACAGATACGCAGTATTTT.

This clone was recorded once. The gene calls are TRBV11-1 and TRBJ2-2, with TRBD2 matching over 7 bases. Germline V CDR1 and CDR2: SGHAT, FQDESV (reference sequence). Trimming took 3 bases from V and 6 from J; bases not matched to a gene: 7. This CDR3 is built from 15 residues. Here the CDR3 DNA reads TGTGCCAGCAGCTTGCGCGGGAGTGTCGCCGGGGAGCTGTTTTTT. Amino acid sequence: CASSLRGSVAGELFF.

This chain joins TRBV6-6 and TRBJ2-5, with a weak D call TRBD2 (5 bases). This CDR3 comprises 12 residues. Germline CDR1 is MNHNY and CDR2 is SVGAGI (reference sequence). The V end lost 4 bases, the J end lost 11 bases, and 14 bases lay between the germline ends. The DNA of the CDR3 is TGTGCCAGCAGTTTGGGGAACTGGGAGCAGTACTTC. Translating gives CASSLGNWEQYF.

The genes are TRBV30 and TRBJ2-7; 7 bases agree with TRBD1. In germline, CDR1 is GTSNPN, CDR2 SVGIG (reference sequence). J gave up 4 bases and V 0 bases, and 6 bases lay outside the gene matches. The CDR3 consists of 14 residues. The CDR3, as DNA: TGTGCCTGGAGTGTACAGGGGTGGGCTTACGAGCAGTACTTC. It translates to CAWSVQGWAYEQYF.